This T cell receptor (beta chain) was profiled in a study of CD8 T cells in Susac syndrome. As for the study in general: Blood was drawn from Susac syndrome patients while they were therapy-naive, on corticosteroids, or on intravenous immunoglobulin alone. General observations from the study: Susac-specific public clones found in total CD8+ repertoires numbered 15 to 20, and those in CD8+ TEMRA repertoires numbered roughly 5. By the study's own acknowledgment, its TCR sequencing and HLA analysis included relatively few individuals.

Germline lookup yields CDR1 MNHNS and CDR2 SASEGT. The V end was cut by 5 bases, the J end by 3 bases, with 18 bases between. The CDR3 spans 16 residues. It was with random hexamers that roughly 0.45 to 1 ug RNA was reverse transcribed. An immunoSEQ multiplex PCR amplified TCR beta CDR3 over 54 Vbeta and 13 Jbeta. TCRdb itself ran the immunoSEQ multiplex PCR reads through MiXCR, one entry per CDR3 protein. The sample lists about 130,000 distinct CDR3 sequences, approximately 95% occurring once. On this clonotype: Its antigen is unidentified.

Sequencing was performed on CD8+ T cells from PBMCs. This rearrangement joins TRBV6-1 to TRBJ2-3; D may be TRBD1 (5 bases). The sequence came from a human donor with Susac syndrome. In DNA, the CDR3 is TGTGCCAGCAGTACGGCTCGCAGGGATAGAACAGATACGCAGTATTTT. The encoded protein is CASSTARRDRTDTQYF.